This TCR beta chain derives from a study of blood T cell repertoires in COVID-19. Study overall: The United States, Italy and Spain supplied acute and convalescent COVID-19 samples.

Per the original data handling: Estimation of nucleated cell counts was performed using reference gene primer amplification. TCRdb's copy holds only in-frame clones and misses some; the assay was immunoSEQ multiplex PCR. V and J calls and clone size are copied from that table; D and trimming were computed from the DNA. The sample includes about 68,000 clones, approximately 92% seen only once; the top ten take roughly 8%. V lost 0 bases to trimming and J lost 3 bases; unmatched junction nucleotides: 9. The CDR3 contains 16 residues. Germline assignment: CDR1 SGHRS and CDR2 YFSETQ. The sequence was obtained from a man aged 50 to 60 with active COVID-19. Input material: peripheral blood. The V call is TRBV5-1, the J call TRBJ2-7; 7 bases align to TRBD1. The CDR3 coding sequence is TGCGCCAGCAGCTTGGAGCCCGCAGGGGGAAGCTACGAGCAGTACTTC. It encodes CASSLEPAGGSYEQYF.